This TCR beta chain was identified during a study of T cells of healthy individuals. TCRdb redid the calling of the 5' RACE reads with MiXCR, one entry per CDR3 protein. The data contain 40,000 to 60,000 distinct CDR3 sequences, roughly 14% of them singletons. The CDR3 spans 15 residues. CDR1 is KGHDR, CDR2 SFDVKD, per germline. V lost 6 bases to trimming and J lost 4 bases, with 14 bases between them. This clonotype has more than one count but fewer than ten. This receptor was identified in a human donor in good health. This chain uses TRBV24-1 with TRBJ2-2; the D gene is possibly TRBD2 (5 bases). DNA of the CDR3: TGTGCCACCAGTTCGGACCCCGGGGTCACCGGGGAGCTGTTTTTT. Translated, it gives CATSSDPGVTGELFF.